These T cell receptor beta chains were read from a single sample in a study of CXCR3-negative and CXCR3-positive naive CD8 T cells. TCRdb reprocessed the 5' RACE reads and reports one entry per CDR3 protein, with no DNA. Its table records approximately 66,000 distinct CDR3 sequences. The sequenced sample consisted of naive CXCR3- CD8+ T cells from blood. The source of these receptors is a human donor in good health. Some clones in this sample may be carry-over from other donors' samples. CDR3s include the opening cysteine and the closing phenylalanine or tryptophan.

>TRBJ2-3|TRBV12-3/TRBV12-4
CASSHSSARNSSTDTQYF
>TRBJ1-1|TRBV20-1
CSARRTDTEAFF
>TRBJ2-7|TRBV4-1
CASSQDHEQYF
>TRBJ2-2|TRBV6-4
CASSDRGDTGELFF
>TRBJ2-7|TRBV3-1
CASSQDGQGEQYF
>TRBJ2-1|TRBV18
CASSHLADTYNEQFF
>TRBJ2-5|TRBV5-1
CASSFAGFGETQYF
>TRBJ2-7|TRBV5-1
CASSWTTGGSYEQYF
>TRBJ1-1|TRBV5-1
CASSLAPTEDRVGEAFF
>TRBJ1-2|TRBV29-1
CSVSPPNYGYTF
>TRBJ2-2|TRBV20-1
CSARDPGRETGELFF
>TRBJ1-1|TRBV7-9
CASSGTGTINTEAFF
>TRBJ1-5|TRBV20-1
CSAMGYSNQPQHF
>TRBJ1-1|TRBV5-6
CASSPGNHLNTEAFF
>TRBJ2-1|TRBV12-3/TRBV12-4
CASIPGSGNEQFF
>TRBJ2-1|TRBV19
CASSIWGREQFF
>TRBJ2-7|TRBV5-6
CASSLVNSGFDEQYF
>TRBJ2-2|TRBV29-1
CSVEETGTGELFF
>TRBJ2-3|TRBV18
CASSPPAGGPGNTQYF
>TRBJ2-5|TRBV12-3/TRBV12-4
CASSKTGSETQYF
>TRBJ1-6|TRBV28
CASSPPRGGVHF
>TRBJ2-3|TRBV12-3/TRBV12-4
CASSFGGPSDTQYF
>TRBJ2-1|TRBV7-9
CASSQALAQSSYNEQFF
>TRBJ2-1|TRBV7-2
CASRSSGLAGSSYNEQFF
>TRBJ2-7|TRBV27
CASSLSGVSYSYEQYF
>TRBJ2-7|TRBV13
CASSYTRSYEQYF
>TRBJ1-1|TRBV21-1
CASMRGRENTEAFF
>TRBJ1-6|TRBV2
CASSVPPTANSPLHF
>TRBJ2-7|TRBV7-9
CASSFPDPEPYEQYF
>TRBJ1-4|TRBV7-9
CASRPVIDEKLFF
>TRBJ2-7|TRBV6-1
CATHQQGIVPYEQYF
>TRBJ1-2|TRBV29-1
CSVEETAANYGYTF
>TRBJ2-1|TRBV9
CASSVDPDYQRYNEQFF
>TRBJ2-1|TRBV24-1
CATSDPRTALSYNEQFF
>TRBJ2-3|TRBV7-9
CASSAPGTGNTDTQYF
>TRBJ2-7|TRBV3-1
CASSQGGVYEQYF
>TRBJ2-3|TRBV6-5
CASSYSGGSGTDTQYF
>TRBJ2-5|TRBV15
CATSGQPQETQYF
>TRBJ2-1|TRBV30
CAAGTSGDDEQFF
>TRBJ2-1|TRBV29-1
CSAESSSYNEQFF
>TRBJ2-6|TRBV28
CASSFLGANVLTF
>TRBJ2-7|TRBV29-1
CSVDGGTRYEQYF
>TRBJ2-3|TRBV2
CASRRGTPLTDTQYF
>TRBJ2-3|TRBV28
CASSFRGTADTQYF
>TRBJ1-2|TRBV5-1
CASSLEGQERYGYTF
>TRBJ1-1|TRBV7-9
CATLYGDNPVAFF
>TRBJ2-1|TRBV7-8
CASSLVTGGMNEQFF
>TRBJ2-1|TRBV6-6
CASSYGTGRLNEQFF
>TRBJ2-3|TRBV9
CASSPRWGEADTQYF
>TRBJ2-7|TRBV27
CASSLGQGVGYEQYF
>TRBJ2-1|TRBV6-5
CASSYRSELRGEQFF
>TRBJ1-1|TRBV27
CASSLLPGNTEAFF
>TRBJ1-6|TRBV28
CASSTTGGFYNSPLHF
>TRBJ1-1|TRBV10-2
CASRSGTGINSEAFF
>TRBJ2-3|TRBV28
CASSPYPTQGGGDTQYF
>TRBJ1-4|TRBV5-1
CASGSGQGKEKLFF
>TRBJ2-5|TRBV7-6
CASSLETGRGETQYF
>TRBJ2-7|TRBV5-1
CASSFDTAYEQYF
>TRBJ1-4|TRBV4-3
CASSHLRQGDNEKLFF
>TRBJ1-1|TRBV29-1
CSVEGFRDSNTEAFF